This passage covers 27 T cell receptor beta chains from one sample sequenced in a study of blood T cell repertoires in COVID-19. Clones were sequenced by immunoSEQ multiplex PCR, and TCRdb holds only the in-frame ones, with some missing. Of about 130,000 clones listed, around three quarters were seen once; the top ten hold more than 35%. Sequenced sample: peripheral blood. The receptors come from a middle-aged man with active or convalescent COVID-19.

The chain uses TRBV5-5 and TRBJ1-1; D is possibly TRBD1 (5 bases). The CDR3 has 15 amino acids. The ends were cut back, 1 base at V and 3 bases at J, with 13 bases in the middle. CDR1 SGHKS and CDR2 YYEKEE come from the germline V gene (reference sequence). The CDR3 region is CASSLREGRDTEAFF. The CDR3 DNA follows: TGTGCCAGCAGCTTGAGGGAGGGCAGGGACACTGAAGCTTTCTTT.

The chain has TRBV30 and TRBJ2-3; a weak D match, TRBD1 (5 bases). The CDR3 has 14 residues. Germline loops: CDR1 GTSNPN, CDR2 SVGIG (reference sequence). With 2 bases removed from V and 6 bases from J, the gap between germline ends came to 15 bases. The CDR3 sequence is CAWSLGPAADTQYF. The CDR3 DNA reads as TGTGCCTGGAGTCTGGGGCCCGCCGCGGATACGCAGTATTTT.

The rearrangement uses TRBV27 and TRBJ2-7; TRBD2 aligns across 13 bases. Germline CDR1 MNHEY, CDR2 SMNVEV (reference sequence). The V and J ends lost 6 bases and 4 bases, in that order; junction bases with no gene match: 3. This CDR3 contains 14 residues. For the CDR3, the DNA is TGTGCCAGCAGCCGGACTAGCGGGGGATACGAGCAGTACTTC. It yields the protein CASSRTSGGYEQYF.

This rearrangement joins TRBV27 to TRBJ2-1, with 7 bases identical to TRBD2. Germline loops: CDR1 MNHEY, CDR2 SMNVEV (reference sequence). CDR3 length: 15 residues. The V segment lost 5 bases and the J segment 10 bases; nucleotides outside the gene matches: 14. CDR3 region: CASSEMSASGQEQFF. The CDR3 coding sequence is TGTGCCAGCAGTGAGATGTCGGCTAGCGGTCAAGAGCAGTTCTTC.

The rearrangement links TRBV28 to TRBJ2-7, with 8 bases fitting TRBD1. This CDR3 is 14 amino acids long. V trimming: 4 bases; J trimming: 5 bases; junction bases outside the gene matches: 7. The germline V gene encodes CDR1 MDHEN and CDR2 SYDVKM. This CDR3 reads CASSSQGQAHEQYF. CDR3 nucleotides: TGTGCCAGCAGTTCCCAGGGACAGGCCCACGAGCAGTACTTC.

The rearrangement uses TRBV5-1 and TRBJ2-2; D remains ambiguous. Germline V gives CDR1 SGHRS, CDR2 YFSETQ. V lost 0 bases and J lost 0, with 6 bases in between. This CDR3 is 15 amino acids long. Here the CDR3 DNA reads TGCGCCAGCAGCTTGGAGTTAGCGAACACCGGGGAGCTGTTTTTT. Translation: CASSLELANTGELFF.

The chain carries TRBV10-3 and TRBJ2-1, with 8 nucleotides matching TRBD2. The CDR3 length is 15 residues. With V trimmed by 6 bases and J by 7 bases, 11 bases remained unmatched. CDR1 ENHRY and CDR2 SYGVKD come from the germline V gene. Here the CDR3 reads CAISGGTGGRNEQFF. In DNA, the CDR3 is TGTGCCATCAGCGGTGGGACGGGGGGGCGGAATGAGCAGTTCTTC.

V is TRBV12-3 or TRBV12-4 and J is TRBJ1-5, with D possibly matching TRBD1 (6 bases). Trimming stripped 6 bases from V and 4 bases from J, with 10 bases between. There are 13 residues in the CDR3. CDR3 nucleotides: TGTGCCAGCAGCCGACAGGTAAATCAGCCCCAGCATTTT. Translated, it gives CASSRQVNQPQHF.

This clone was observed a handful of times. The rearrangement uses TRBV11-2 and TRBJ1-1; D is perhaps TRBD1 (5 bases). CDR1 is SGHAT, CDR2 FQNNGV, per germline. The CDR3 contains 15 residues. The V gene lost 5 bases and the J gene lost 2 bases, with 15 bases spanning the gap. The CDR3 spells CASSPPTQGNTEAFF. The CDR3 DNA follows: TGTGCCAGCAGCCCCCCGACCCAGGGCAACACTGAAGCTTTCTTT.

This chain uses TRBV3-1 (or the pseudogene TRBV3-2) with TRBJ1-3; no firm D call. The CDR3 runs to 14 residues. Germline CDR1 LGHDT, CDR2 YNNKEL (reference sequence). Trimming removed 4 bases from V and 2 bases from J, with 9 bases in between. The CDR3 sequence: CASSRDHTGNTIYF. In DNA form, the CDR3 reads TGTGCCAGCAGCCGAGACCACACTGGAAACACCATATATTTT.

The chain is built from TRBV11-3 and TRBJ2-5; D is possibly TRBD2 (6 bases). The V end was cut by 6 bases, the J end by 0 bases, with 11 bases between. CDR1 and CDR2 from the germline V gene are SGHNT and YENEEA. This CDR3 is 14 amino acids long. As DNA, the CDR3 is TGTGCCAGCAGTCCCACGGGGGACCAAGAGACCCAGTACTTC. It specifies CASSPTGDQETQYF. Full variable domain (remainder filled in from reference TRBV11-3 and TRBJ2-5): EAGVVQSPRYKIIEKKQPVAFWCNPISGHNTLYWYLQNLGQGPELLIRYENEEAVDDSQLPKDRFSAERLKGVDSTLKIQPAELGDSAVYLCASSPTGDQETQYFGPGTRLLVL.

The chain uses TRBV6-5 and TRBJ1-1, with 7 bases that match TRBD1. The junction had 5 bases not matched to a gene; V was cut back by 6 bases and J by 4 bases. CDR1 MNHEY and CDR2 SVGAGI come from the germline V gene. The CDR3 is 13 residues long. The CDR3 DNA reads TGTGCCAGCAGACCCGGACAGGTCACTGAAGCTTTCTTT. It is translated as CASRPGQVTEAFF.

J is TRBJ2-7 and V is TRBV2; D is ambiguous. The CDR3 is 11 residues long. Between the trimmed V and J ends, which lost 8 bases and 1 base, there was a span of 6 bases. Per the germline V gene, CDR1 is SNHLY and CDR2 is FYNNEI. Here the CDR3 DNA reads TGTGCCAGCCGCGTATCCTACGAGCAGTACTTC. It is translated as CASRVSYEQYF.

This clone was counted a few times. The genes are TRBV7-9 and TRBJ2-3; 9 bases agree with TRBD2. This CDR3 is built from 16 residues. The ends lost 5 bases at V and 4 bases at J; junction bases unmatched: 10. Germline CDR1 SEHNR, CDR2 FQNEAQ (reference sequence). CDR3 in DNA: TGTGCCAGCAGCCCTCAATTGACTAGCGGTCCAGATACGCAGTATTTT. Its protein is CASSPQLTSGPDTQYF. Looking up the rest from reference TRBV7-9 and TRBJ2-3 gives the full variable domain: DTGVSQNPRHKITKRGQNVTFRCDPISEHNRLYWYRQTLGQGPEFLTYFQNEAQLEKSRLLSDRFSAERPKGSFSTLEIQRTEQGDSAMYLCASSPQLTSGPDTQYFGPGTRLTVL.

This sequence joins TRBV27 and TRBJ1-2; possibly TRBD1 for D (5 bases). The germline V gene has CDR1 MNHEY and CDR2 SMNVEV (reference sequence). CDR3 size: 15 residues. The V end was cut by 3 bases, the J end by 2 bases, with 13 bases between. As DNA, the CDR3 is TGTGCCAGCAGTTTCCGGGTCCCAGGGAACTATGGCTACACCTTC. The encoded protein is CASSFRVPGNYGYTF.

V and J are TRBV3-1 (or the pseudogene TRBV3-2) and TRBJ2-3, with D maybe TRBD2 (6 bases). This CDR3 contains 16 residues. Germline V gene lookup returns CDR1 LGHDT and CDR2 YNNKEL (reference sequence). V gave up 6 bases and J gave up 1 base, with 17 bases separating them. This CDR3 reads CASRDGGKLGTDTQYF. CDR3 coding DNA: TGTGCCAGCAGGGACGGCGGGAAGTTGGGCACAGATACGCAGTATTTT.

In its sample, this clone was seen many times. The same CDR3 is also encoded by other DNA sequences in this sample. The chain is built from TRBV7-9 and TRBJ1-6; 7 bases are a match to TRBD1. Germline V gene sequence: CDR1 SEHNR, CDR2 FQNEAQ (reference sequence). J lost 9 bases, V lost 1 base, and 3 bases had no gene match. This CDR3 is built from 14 residues. CDR3 loop: CASSLGQGSSPLHF. The CDR3 DNA follows: TGTGCCAGCAGCTTAGGACAGGGAAGTTCACCCCTCCACTTT.

This clone was picked up one time. The V call is TRBV29-1, the J call TRBJ1-2; D possibly corresponds to TRBD1 (6 bases). The length of the CDR3 is 12 residues. Germline V lookup: CDR1 SQVTM, CDR2 ANQGSEA. The V gene lost 7 bases and the J gene lost 2 bases, with 11 bases spanning the gap. The CDR3 reads CSASTGNYGYTF. The DNA of the CDR3 is TGCAGCGCTTCGACAGGAAACTATGGCTACACCTTC.

The chain employs TRBV10-3 and TRBJ2-5; D call uncertain. Between the trimmed V and J ends, which lost 7 bases and 4 bases, there was a span of 16 bases. This CDR3 contains 14 residues. Germline V gene data show CDR1 as ENHRY and CDR2 as SYGVKD. In nucleotides, the CDR3 is TGTGCCATCAAAGGTATTGACGGGTCAGAGACCCAGTACTTC. It codes for CAIKGIDGSETQYF.

The chain joins TRBV11-2 to TRBJ2-1; no firm D call. The germline V gene has CDR1 SGHAT and CDR2 FQNNGV. The V end lost 4 bases, the J end lost 0 bases, and 4 bases lay between the germline ends. The CDR3 totals 13 residues. The CDR3 DNA sequence: TGTGCCAGCAGCTCCCACTCCTACAATGAGCAGTTCTTC. It specifies CASSSHSYNEQFF.

The rearrangement joins TRBV7-9 to TRBJ2-5, with D possibly being TRBD1 (5 bases). Germline assignment: CDR1 SEHNR and CDR2 FQNEAQ (reference sequence). This CDR3 comprises 13 residues. V was shortened by 6 bases and J by 2 bases, with 10 bases between the two germline ends. The CDR3 region is CASSPTGQETQYF. CDR3 in DNA: TGTGCCAGCAGTCCTACAGGACAAGAGACCCAGTACTTC.

J is TRBJ2-2 and V is TRBV7-2; D not certain. Germline V CDR1 and CDR2: SGHTA, FQGNSA. This CDR3 comprises 14 residues. Trimming cost V 3 bases and J 0 bases, with 5 bases left between them. The CDR3 spells CASSFVANTGELFF. In DNA, the CDR3 is TGTGCCAGCAGCTTCGTCGCGAACACCGGGGAGCTGTTTTTT.

V usage is TRBV7-8 and J usage is TRBJ1-2; 11 bases map to TRBD1. In germline, CDR1 is SGHVS, CDR2 FQNEAQ. The CDR3 length is 15 residues. V shed 5 bases, J shed 7 bases, and the junction held 9 bases outside the gene matches. The CDR3 spells CASSRTGQGAGGYTF. CDR3 in DNA: TGTGCCAGCAGCCGAACCGGACAGGGGGCGGGTGGCTACACCTTC. Combining the CDR3 with reference TRBV7-8 and TRBJ1-2 gives the whole variable domain GAGVSQSPRYKVAKRGQDVALRCDPISGHVSLFWYQQALGQGPEFLTYFQNEAQLDKSGLPSDRFFAERPEGSVSTLKIQRTQQEDSAVYLCASSRTGQGAGGYTFGSGTRLTVV.

The rearrangement uses TRBV5-1 and TRBJ2-3, with a tentative D call TRBD2 (5 bases). The CDR3 totals 14 residues. Trimming took 4 bases from V and 1 from J, leaving 10 bases between them. The germline CDR1 and CDR2 sequences are SGHRS and YFSETQ. As DNA, the CDR3 is TGCGCCAGCAGCGCGGGCTCAGGCACAGATACGCAGTATTTT. It translates to CASSAGSGTDTQYF. Full variable domain (missing parts from reference TRBV5-1 and TRBJ2-3): KAGVTQTPRYLIKTRGQQVTLSCSPISGHRSVSWYQQTPGQGLQFLFEYFSETQRNKGNFPGRFSGRQFSNSRSEMNVSTLELGDSALYLCASSAGSGTDTQYFGPGTRLTVL.

The genes are TRBV29-1 and TRBJ2-3; 12 bases fit TRBD1. The V and J ends lost 3 bases and 4 bases, in that order; junction bases with no gene match: 5. Germline CDR1 is SQVTM and CDR2 is ANQGSEA. The CDR3 runs to 15 residues. The CDR3 sequence: CSVEGGQGAPDTQYF. Here the CDR3 DNA reads TGCAGCGTTGAGGGGGGACAGGGGGCCCCAGATACGCAGTATTTT.

This chain joins TRBV6-5 and TRBJ1-3, with D perhaps matching TRBD1 (5 bases). The germline V and J ends were trimmed by 2 bases and 0 bases, with 11 bases remaining between them. CDR1 is MNHEY, CDR2 SVGAGI, per germline. This CDR3 spans 16 amino acids. The DNA for the CDR3 is TGTGCCAGCAGTTACGACAGTTTCAGCTCTGGAAACACCATATATTTT. Translation: CASSYDSFSSGNTIYF.

The rearrangement uses TRBV6-4 and TRBJ1-1; D not resolved. Trimming pared 3 bases from V and 3 bases from J, leaving 8 bases between. Germline V gene lookup returns CDR1 MRHNA and CDR2 SNTAGT. The CDR3 totals 13 residues. The CDR3 sequence is CASSEVRYTEAFF. In DNA form, the CDR3 reads TGTGCCAGCAGTGAAGTACGGTACACTGAAGCTTTCTTT.